The sequence of this T cell receptor beta chain was determined in a study of blood T cells in healthy people across ages. Trimming shortened V by 4 bases and J by 2 bases, and 9 bases separated the two germline ends. The CDR3 spans 13 residues. Germline CDR1 SGDLS, CDR2 YYNGEE. A second about 7 to 11 cycle PCR used barcoded and J-beta primers. Every single cDNA molecule received a tag from a template-switch adaptor with 12 random nucleotides. TCRdb re-derived calls from the 5' RACE reads in MiXCR, one entry per CDR3 protein. Among 550,000 to 650,000 distinct CDR3 sequences listed, roughly a quarter were seen once. These data were also filed under a second study, of T cells of mothers and their children. That source reports: The extracted RNA was employed in its entirety for cDNA synthesis, at around 1.6 ug per 15 ul.

The V call is TRBV9, the J call TRBJ1-1, with D uncertain. This sequence was found in a boy under 10 years old in good health. The specimen was blood. CDR3 DNA: TGTGCCAGCAGCACCTGGGGTAACACTGAAGCTTTCTTT. Its translation: CASSTWGNTEAFF.